These 23 T cell receptor beta chains came from one sample sequenced in a study of shared clonotypes between healthy human individuals. Sequencing was performed with immunoSEQ multiplex PCR; in TCRdb, only in-frame clones are kept and a portion is missing. The repertoire holds around 2.3 million clones, with approximately 95% as singletons. The specimen was naive CD4+ T cells sorted from blood. Subset given: CD45RA+ positively selected. The receptors originated from a man between 18 and 29 years old in good health.

V usage is TRBV30 and J usage is TRBJ2-7; perhaps TRBD2 as D (7 bases). Germline CDR1 GTSNPN, CDR2 SVGIG (reference sequence). The CDR3 covers 12 residues. Trimming stripped 4 bases from V and 4 bases from J, with 11 bases between. CDR3 in amino acids: CAWKGGAYEQYF. CDR3 DNA sequence: TGTGCCTGGAAAGGGGGGGCTTACGAGCAGTACTTC. Combining the CDR3 with reference TRBV30 and TRBJ2-7 gives the whole variable domain SQTIHQWPATLVQPVGSPLSLECTVEGTSNPNLYWYRQAAGRGLQLLFYSVGIGQISSEVPQNLSASRPQDRQFILSSKKLLLSDSGFYLCAWKGGAYEQYFGPGTRLTVT.

The chain uses TRBV6-5 and TRBJ1-5; the D gene is possibly TRBD1 (5 bases). Between the trimmed V and J ends, which lost 7 bases and 3 bases, there was a span of 16 bases. Looked up from germline, CDR1 is MNHEY and CDR2 is SVGAGI. CDR3 length: 15 residues. The CDR3 coding sequence is TGTGCCAGCAATCTCGGCAGGGCCGTCAATCAGCCCCAGCATTTT. Translation gives CASNLGRAVNQPQHF.

The V call is TRBV30, the J call TRBJ2-5, with 11 bases identical to TRBD1. The germline V gene has CDR1 GTSNPN and CDR2 SVGIG (reference sequence). The length of the CDR3 is 13 residues. V lost 5 bases and J lost 7; bases outside the gene matches: 6. The CDR3 sequence: CAWGTGGSVTQYF. The CDR3 DNA sequence: TGTGCCTGGGGGACAGGGGGATCGGTGACCCAGTACTTC.

Remarks on this clone: Distinct nucleotide sequences in the sample also encode this CDR3. This chain uses TRBV7-2 with TRBJ2-7; D may be TRBD1 or TRBD2 (5 bases each). V was clipped by 3 bases and J by 3 bases, with 9 bases between them. Germline V gives CDR1 SGHTA, CDR2 FQGNSA. CDR3 length equals 13 residues. CDR3 protein: CASSLNGGYEQYF. CDR3 DNA: TGTGCCAGCAGCTTGAATGGGGGCTACGAGCAGTACTTC.

J is TRBJ1-3 and V is TRBV30; perhaps TRBD1 as D (6 bases). The CDR3 has 15 amino acids. Trimming stripped 3 bases from V and 9 bases from J, with 21 bases between. CDR1 is GTSNPN, CDR2 SVGIG, per germline (reference sequence). The DNA for the CDR3 is TGTGCCTGGAGCCTCACCCCCAGAGGGGGGGTCACCATATATTTT. It translates to CAWSLTPRGGVTIYF.

This clone was found once. This chain connects TRBV6-1 to TRBJ2-1; tentative D call: TRBD2 (5 bases). Germline CDR1 reads MNHNS; CDR2 reads SASEGT. The CDR3 totals 14 residues. Trimming took 7 bases from V and 1 from J, leaving 11 bases between them. CDR3 sequence: CASTGGLSYNEQFF. The CDR3 nucleotides read TGTGCCAGCACCGGCGGGTTGTCCTACAATGAGCAGTTCTTC.

The chain joins TRBV11-2 to TRBJ1-1; no reliable D call. V was cut by 4 bases and J by 0 bases, with 9 bases left in between. Germline V gene sequence: CDR1 SGHAT, CDR2 FQNNGV. This CDR3 has 14 residues. This chain's CDR3 is CASSWANMNTEAFF. CDR3 nucleotides: TGTGCCAGCAGCTGGGCGAACATGAACACTGAAGCTTTCTTT.

This chain connects TRBV2 to TRBJ1-5; D call uncertain. The germline gives CDR1 SNHLY, CDR2 FYNNEI. The CDR3 is made up of 14 amino acids. V dropped 3 bases and J dropped 8 bases, with 14 bases sitting between them. CDR3 bases: TGTGCCAGCAGTGATGTATTGACCTCGGAGCCCCAGCATTTT. Translated, it gives CASSDVLTSEPQHF.

In DNA form, the CDR3 reads TGTGCCATCAGTGAGGGGGGTATAAACACCGGGGAGCTGTTTTTT. Protein product: CAISEGGINTGELFF. This chain uses TRBV10-3 with TRBJ2-2; D may be TRBD1 or TRBD2 (5 bases each). The V and J ends lost 2 bases and 2 bases respectively, with 9 bases between them. The CDR3 extends over 15 amino acids. CDR1 is ENHRY, CDR2 SYGVKD, per germline.

This chain uses TRBV5-4 with TRBJ2-7; D may match TRBD1 or TRBD2 (5 bases each). Germline assignment: CDR1 SGHNT and CDR2 YYREEE (reference sequence). V lost 4 bases and J 3 bases, leaving 14 bases between the germline ends. This CDR3 is 14 amino acids long. The CDR3 loop is CASSQESGRYEQYF. The CDR3 bases are TGTGCCAGCAGCCAGGAATCGGGACGCTACGAGCAGTACTTC.

Concerning this clone itself: Distinct nucleotide sequences in the sample also encode this CDR3. The chain uses TRBV18 and TRBJ2-7; no clear D gene. V lost 0 bases and J lost 4, with 7 bases in between. There are 13 residues in the CDR3. Germline V gene data show CDR1 as KGHSH and CDR2 as LQKENI. CDR3 loop: CASSPPSLYEQYF. In nucleotides, the CDR3 is TGTGCCAGCTCACCACCGTCTCTATACGAGCAGTACTTC.

The gene calls are TRBV6-5 and TRBJ1-6; no clear D. In germline, CDR1 is MNHEY, CDR2 SVGAGI. Trimming took 6 bases from V and 7 from J, leaving 7 bases between them. This CDR3 contains 12 residues. CDR3 region: CASRAENSPLHF. CDR3 in DNA: TGTGCCAGCAGGGCCGAAAATTCACCCCTCCACTTT.

V is TRBV27 and J is TRBJ2-7, with a weak D call TRBD2 (5 bases). Trimming removed 1 base from V and 1 base from J, with 8 bases in between. CDR1 MNHEY and CDR2 SMNVEV come from the germline V gene (reference sequence). This CDR3 is 14 amino acids long. CDR3 coding DNA: TGTGCCAGCAGTTTATTTGGGAGTTCCTACGAGCAGTACTTC. Its protein product is CASSLFGSSYEQYF.

This chain links TRBV19 with TRBJ2-1; TRBD2 matches at 8 bases. This CDR3 has 13 amino acids. Germline V lookup: CDR1 LNHDA, CDR2 SQIVND (reference sequence). After removal of 6 bases from V and 8 bases from J, the junction contained 6 bases not matched to a gene. The CDR3 region has the DNA TGTGCCAGTAGGGTAGCGGGACGGCATGAGCAGTTCTTC. This sequence encodes CASRVAGRHEQFF.

The rearrangement links TRBV18 to TRBJ2-7; D is unresolved. V was shortened by 2 bases and J by 3 bases, with 11 bases between the two germline ends. CDR3 length equals 14 residues. CDR1 and CDR2 (germline): KGHSH, LQKENI. The CDR3 nucleotides read TGTGCCAGCTCACCAAGCTCCGGAAACTACGAGCAGTACTTC. It codes for CASSPSSGNYEQYF.

V usage is TRBV6-5 and J usage is TRBJ2-7; D is tentatively TRBD1 or TRBD2 (5 bases each). Germline loops: CDR1 MNHEY, CDR2 SVGAGI. This CDR3 spans 15 amino acids. V dropped 2 bases and J dropped 4 bases, with 15 bases sitting between them. The CDR3 coding sequence is TGTGCCAGCAGTTACCACCGGGACGGGCGGTACGAGCAGTACTTC. Its protein is CASSYHRDGRYEQYF.

A word on this clone: This same CDR3 is encoded by further DNA sequences in the sample. This rearrangement joins TRBV5-1 to TRBJ2-5; TRBD2 agrees at 7 bases. V lost 4 bases, J lost 5 bases, and 8 bases stayed unmatched. Germline CDR1 SGHRS, CDR2 YFSETQ. The CDR3 length is 14 residues. The CDR3 spells CASSLSGAGETQYF. In DNA, the CDR3 is TGCGCCAGCAGCCTAAGCGGGGCTGGCGAGACCCAGTACTTC.

The rearrangement joins TRBV6-6 to TRBJ1-2, with TRBD1 identical over 8 bases. CDR1 is MNHNY, CDR2 SVGAGI, per germline (reference sequence). J lost 8 bases, V lost 5 bases, and 7 bases had no gene match. There are 13 residues in the CDR3. Here the CDR3 reads CASSMTGEGGYTF. CDR3 in DNA: TGTGCCAGCAGTATGACAGGGGAGGGAGGCTACACCTTC.

This clone turned up a few times. The V and J genes are TRBV25-1 and TRBJ1-5; TRBD1 matches 7 bases. CDR1 and CDR2 from the germline V gene are MGHDK and SYGVNS. V dropped 6 bases and J dropped 2; count of bases not matched to a gene: 1. The CDR3 length is 13 residues. The CDR3 sequence: CASSTGGNQPQHF. CDR3 DNA sequence: TGTGCCAGCAGCACAGGGGGCAATCAGCCCCAGCATTTT.

The chain links TRBV2 to TRBJ1-2, with a possible D match to TRBD1 (5 bases). V lost 6 bases, J lost 6 bases, and 14 bases lay in between. CDR1 is SNHLY, CDR2 FYNNEI, per germline. This CDR3 contains 13 residues. This CDR3 reads CASRRDGGDGYTF. In DNA form, the CDR3 reads TGTGCCAGCAGAAGGGACGGAGGAGATGGCTACACCTTC.

The J gene is TRBJ1-1, the V gene TRBV9, with 11 bases lining up with TRBD1. Germline lookup yields CDR1 SGDLS and CDR2 YYNGEE. CDR3 length: 15 residues. V lost 5 bases and J lost 7; bases outside the gene matches: 10. CDR3 bases: TGTGCCAGCAGACCCGGGACAGGGGGTTTGGGTGAAGCTTTCTTT. Protein product: CASRPGTGGLGEAFF.

The chain carries TRBV7-9 and TRBJ1-2; 7 positions agree with TRBD1. The CDR3 is 14 amino acids. Germline values: CDR1 SEHNR, CDR2 FQNEAQ (reference sequence). Unmatched junction bases numbered 8, after V lost 5 bases and J lost 5 bases. The CDR3 DNA reads TGTGCCAGCAGCCTCGGACAGGCCTCTTATGGCTACACCTTC. Amino acids: CASSLGQASYGYTF.

Of note for this clone: Mismatch with germline at one junction end may stem from a read error. The V and J genes are TRBV7-7 and TRBJ2-1, with 8 positions matching TRBD2. The CDR3 has 17 residues. Germline CDR1 and CDR2: SSHAT and FNYEAQ (reference sequence). The CDR3 DNA reads as TGTGCTAGCAGCTTAGCCGGCGCGGGAGGACGTAACAATGAGCAGTTCTTC. Amino acid sequence: CASSLAGAGGRNNEQFF.